The clone carrying this T cell receptor (beta chain) has ten or more counts. TCRdb reanalysed the 5' RACE reads using MiXCR and keeps one entry per CDR3 protein. The table lists about 84,000 distinct CDR3 sequences, about a tenth of them singletons. These data originate in a study of neurological immune-mediated disorders. The clonotype originates from a middle-aged man in good health. Material for sequencing was PBMCs.

The CDR3 is CSASGGTDTQYF. The CDR3 region has the DNA TGCAGTGCTAGTGGGGGGACAGATACGCAGTATTTT. The rearrangement joins TRBV20-1 to TRBJ2-3; possibly TRBD2 for D (6 bases). The V gene lost 3 bases and the J gene lost 3 bases, with 7 bases spanning the gap. The CDR3 sequence is 12 residues long. Per the germline V gene, CDR1 is DFQATT and CDR2 is SNEGSKA (reference sequence).